Listed here are 6 T cell receptor beta chains from one sample, sequenced in a study of patients and donors after allogeneic stem cell transplantation. TCRdb processed the RT-PCR reads anew with MiXCR; each CDR3 protein has one entry. The table shows around 240,000 distinct CDR3 sequences, with 11% to 15% occurring only once. Sequencing used blood, either unsorted or a sorted T cell fraction (not recorded which). The source of these receptors is a human donor who was either an allogeneic HSCT recipient or a stem cell or donor lymphocyte infusion donor (not recorded which). It is not recorded whose cells these are; they may come from a transplant donor.

The chain joins TRBV7-8 to TRBJ2-6; a possible D gene is TRBD2 (6 bases). Trimming took off 3 bases at V and 0 bases at J, with 15 bases between the two ends. CDR3 length equals 18 residues. Germline CDR1 SGHVS, CDR2 FQNEAQ. The CDR3 here is CASSLGGRGSSGANVLTF. CDR3 DNA sequence: TGTGCCAGCAGCTTGGGGGGACGGGGGAGCTCTGGGGCCAACGTCCTGACTTTC.

The chain combines TRBV12-3 or TRBV12-4 with TRBJ2-3; 11 bases line up with TRBD2. The J segment lost 0 bases and the V segment lost 10 bases, leaving 6 bases of the junction unmatched. The CDR3 runs to 15 residues. CDR3 residues: CATRTSGSSTDTQYF. CDR3 nucleotide sequence: TGTGCCACACGGACTAGCGGGTCTAGCACAGATACGCAGTATTTT.

This clonotype was detected many times. V usage is TRBV20-1 and J usage is TRBJ1-1, with a possible D match to TRBD1 (6 bases). Trimming took 4 bases from V and 5 from J, leaving 11 bases between them. There are 12 residues in the CDR3. Germline CDR1 DFQATT, CDR2 SNEGSKA (reference sequence). This chain's CDR3 is CSAKGGDTEAFF. The CDR3 DNA follows: TGCAGTGCTAAAGGGGGGGATACTGAAGCTTTCTTT.

This chain uses TRBV7-2 with TRBJ1-6, with TRBD1 matching over 9 bases. The CDR3 loop spans 14 amino acids. CDR1 SGHTA and CDR2 FQGNSA come from the germline V gene. The V segment lost 4 bases and the J segment 10 bases; nucleotides outside the gene matches: 5. For the CDR3, the DNA is TGTGCCAGCAGCTCGGGACAGGGACACTCACCCCTCCACTTT. Translating it yields CASSSGQGHSPLHF.

This clonotype was counted between two and nine times. V gene TRBV6-1 combines with J gene TRBJ2-1; TRBD1 agrees at 10 bases. The CDR3 is made up of 15 amino acids. J lost 5 bases, V lost 6 bases, and 7 bases had no gene match. Germline lookup yields CDR1 MNHNS and CDR2 SASEGT. CDR3 DNA: TGTGCCAGCAGAGGGGACAGGGGATCTAACAATGAGCAGTTCTTC. Amino acids: CASRGDRGSNNEQFF.

Only a few counts were recorded for this clonotype. This sequence joins TRBV20-1 and TRBJ2-6; D might be TRBD2 (6 bases). The CDR3 spans 17 residues. Germline CDR1 reads DFQATT; CDR2 reads SNEGSKA (reference sequence). V lost 6 bases to trimming and J lost 0 bases, with 18 bases between them. CDR3 coding DNA: TGCAGTGCCCATACCGGGACGGGGGACTCTGGGGCCAACGTCCTGACTTTC. It is translated as CSAHTGTGDSGANVLTF.